A single TCR beta chain is shown here with its context. This sample was taken from a study of identical twins. The germline V gene encodes CDR1 DFQATT and CDR2 SNEGSKA (reference sequence). CDR3 length: 14 residues. The trim removed 6 bases at V and 4 bases at J, leaving 11 bases unmatched. TCRdb analysed the 5' RACE reads with MiXCR anew, one entry per CDR3 protein. The sample holds roughly 720,000 distinct CDR3 sequences, roughly 18% seen once. These data are also associated with another study on T cells expressing NK-cell markers.

This sequence joins TRBV20-1 and TRBJ2-7; 8 nucleotides align to TRBD1. The receptor comes from a woman under 30 in good health. The sequencing input was PBMCs. CDR3 DNA: TGCAGTGCCAATATCCGACAGGGGTCGTACGAGCAGTACTTC. Protein product: CSANIRQGSYEQYF.